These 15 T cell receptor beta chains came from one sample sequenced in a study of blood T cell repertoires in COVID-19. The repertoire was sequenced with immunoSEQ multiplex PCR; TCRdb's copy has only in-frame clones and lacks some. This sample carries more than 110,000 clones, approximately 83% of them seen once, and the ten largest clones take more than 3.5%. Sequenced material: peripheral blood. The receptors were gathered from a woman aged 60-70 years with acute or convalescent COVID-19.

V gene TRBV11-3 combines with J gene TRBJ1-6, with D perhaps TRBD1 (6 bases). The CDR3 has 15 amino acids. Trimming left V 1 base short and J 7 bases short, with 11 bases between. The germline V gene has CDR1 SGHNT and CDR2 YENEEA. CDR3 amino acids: CASSLAGAGNSPLHF. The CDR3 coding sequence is TGTGCCAGCAGCTTAGCAGGGGCCGGGAATTCACCCCTCCACTTT.

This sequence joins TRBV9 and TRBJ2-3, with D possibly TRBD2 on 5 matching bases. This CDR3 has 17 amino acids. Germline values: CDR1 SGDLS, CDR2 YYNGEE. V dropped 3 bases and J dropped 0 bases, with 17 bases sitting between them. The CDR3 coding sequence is TGTGCCAGCAGCGATCCTGAGGGTTACTCTAGCACAGATACGCAGTATTTT. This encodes CASSDPEGYSSTDTQYF.

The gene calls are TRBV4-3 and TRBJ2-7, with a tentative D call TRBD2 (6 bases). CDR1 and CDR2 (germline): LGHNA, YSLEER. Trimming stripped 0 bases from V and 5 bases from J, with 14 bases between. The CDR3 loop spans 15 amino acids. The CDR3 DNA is TGCGCCAGCAGCCAAGACGAACGACTAGTGGACGAGCAGTACTTC. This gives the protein CASSQDERLVDEQYF.

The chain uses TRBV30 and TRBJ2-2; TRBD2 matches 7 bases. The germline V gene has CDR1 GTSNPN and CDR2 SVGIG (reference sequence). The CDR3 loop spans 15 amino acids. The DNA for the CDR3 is TGTGCGGCCCGGTTCAGCGGGATGAACACCGGGGAGCTGTTTTTT. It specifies CAARFSGMNTGELFF.

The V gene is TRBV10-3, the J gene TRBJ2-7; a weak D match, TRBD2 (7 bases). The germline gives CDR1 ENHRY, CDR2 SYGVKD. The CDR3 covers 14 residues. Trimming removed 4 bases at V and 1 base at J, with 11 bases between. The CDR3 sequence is CAISGGGSSYEQYF. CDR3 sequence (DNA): TGTGCCATCAGTGGGGGGGGCAGTTCCTACGAGCAGTACTTC.

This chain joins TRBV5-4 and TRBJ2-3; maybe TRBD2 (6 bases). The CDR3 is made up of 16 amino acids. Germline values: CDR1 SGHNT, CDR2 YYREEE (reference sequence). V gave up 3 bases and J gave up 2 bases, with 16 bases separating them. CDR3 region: CASSSKTGANTDTQYF. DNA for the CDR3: TGTGCCAGCAGCTCTAAAACGGGAGCAAACACAGATACGCAGTATTTT.

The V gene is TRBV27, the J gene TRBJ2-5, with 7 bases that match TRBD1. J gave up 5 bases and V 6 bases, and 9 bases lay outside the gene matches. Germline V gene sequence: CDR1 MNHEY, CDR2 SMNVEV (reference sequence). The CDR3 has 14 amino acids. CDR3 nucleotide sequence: TGTGCCAGCAGGAAACAGGGGAGCGGTGAGACCCAGTACTTC. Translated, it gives CASRKQGSGETQYF.

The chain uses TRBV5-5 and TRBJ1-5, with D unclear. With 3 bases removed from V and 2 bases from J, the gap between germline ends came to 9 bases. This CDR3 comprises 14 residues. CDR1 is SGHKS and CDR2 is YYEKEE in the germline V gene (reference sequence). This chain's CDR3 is CASSSSVGNQPQHF. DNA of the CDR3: TGTGCCAGCAGCTCCTCCGTCGGCAATCAGCCCCAGCATTTT.

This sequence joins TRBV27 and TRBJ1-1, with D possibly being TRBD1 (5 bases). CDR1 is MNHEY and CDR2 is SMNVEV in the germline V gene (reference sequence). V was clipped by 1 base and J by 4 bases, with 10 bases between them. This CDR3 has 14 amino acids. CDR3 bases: TGTGCCAGCAGTTTATACGGGGGTGGCACTGAAGCTTTCTTT. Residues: CASSLYGGGTEAFF.

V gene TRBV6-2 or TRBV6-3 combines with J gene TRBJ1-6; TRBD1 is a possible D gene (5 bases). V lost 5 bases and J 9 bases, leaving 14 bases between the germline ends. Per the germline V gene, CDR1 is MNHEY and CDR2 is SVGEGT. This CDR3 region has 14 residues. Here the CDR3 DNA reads TGTGCCAGCAGTCCGAGGACGGGGGGTTCACCCCTCCACTTT. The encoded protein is CASSPRTGGSPLHF.

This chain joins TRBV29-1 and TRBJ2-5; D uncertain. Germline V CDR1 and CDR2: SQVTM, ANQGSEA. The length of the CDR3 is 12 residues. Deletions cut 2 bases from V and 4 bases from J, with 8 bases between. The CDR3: CSVEFVRETQYF. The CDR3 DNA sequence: TGCAGCGTTGAATTCGTTCGAGAGACCCAGTACTTC.

CDR3 residues: CASSLPSGYEQYF. The CDR3 nucleotides read TGCGCCAGCAGCTTGCCTAGCGGCTACGAGCAGTACTTC. The J gene is TRBJ2-7, the V gene TRBV5-1; 7 nucleotides match TRBD2. Germline V lookup: CDR1 SGHRS, CDR2 YFSETQ. Trimming at V came to 1 base and at J to 3 bases, leaving 1 base not matched to a gene. The CDR3 consists of 13 residues.

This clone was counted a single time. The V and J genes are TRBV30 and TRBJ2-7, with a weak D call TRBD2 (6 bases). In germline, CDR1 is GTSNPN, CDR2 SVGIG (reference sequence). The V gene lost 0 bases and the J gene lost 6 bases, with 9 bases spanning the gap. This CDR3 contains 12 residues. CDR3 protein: CAWSVGLREQYF. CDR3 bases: TGTGCCTGGAGTGTGGGACTCCGCGAGCAGTACTTC.

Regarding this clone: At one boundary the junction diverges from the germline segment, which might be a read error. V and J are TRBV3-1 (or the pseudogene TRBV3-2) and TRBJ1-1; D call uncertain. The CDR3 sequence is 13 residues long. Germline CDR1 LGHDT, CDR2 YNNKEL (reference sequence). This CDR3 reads CASSLQMNTETFF. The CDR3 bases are TGTGCCAGCAGCCTACAGATGAACACTGAAACTTTCTTT.

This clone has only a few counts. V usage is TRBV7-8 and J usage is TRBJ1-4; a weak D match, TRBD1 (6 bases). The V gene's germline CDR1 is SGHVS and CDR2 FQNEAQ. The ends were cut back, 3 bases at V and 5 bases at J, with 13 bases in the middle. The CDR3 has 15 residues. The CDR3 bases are TGTGCCAGCAGCTTTACGACAGGACCAAATGAAAAACTGTTTTTT. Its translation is CASSFTTGPNEKLFF.